A selection of T cell receptor beta chains follows, all from one sample in a study of blood T cell repertoires in COVID-19. This table comes from immunoSEQ multiplex PCR, and its TCRdb copy is limited to in-frame clones, with some not included. The sample yields under 200,000 clones, 84% seen once. Sequenced: peripheral blood. The source of these receptors is a human donor with acute or convalescent COVID-19. The donor label of this sample is uncertain. Both conserved end residues are part of each CDR3. D genes are given only for firm matches. Rows may omit the clone size; those that give it use once, few, many or a size class.

>TRBD2|TRBJ2-3|TRBV18|-
CASSGRLAGLDTQYF
TGTGCCAGCTCCGGAAGACTAGCGGGATTAGATACGCAGTATTTT
>TRBD1|TRBJ1-1|TRBV7-3|-
CASSVTGGALGTEAFF
TGTGCCAGCAGCGTTACAGGGGGCGCTTTGGGCACTGAAGCTTTCTTT
>TRBD2|TRBJ2-1|TRBV7-8|-
CASSFEAGVTYNEQFF
TGTGCCAGCAGCTTCGAAGCGGGAGTCACCTACAATGAGCAGTTCTTC
>TRBD1|TRBJ2-3|TRBV18|-
CASSPGTGNADTQYF
TGTGCCAGCTCACCCGGGACAGGGAACGCAGATACGCAGTATTTT
>-|TRBJ2-7|TRBV19|-
CASSSTGVSYEQYF
TGTGCCAGTAGTAGTACGGGAGTGTCCTACGAGCAGTACTTC
>TRBD1|TRBJ1-2|TRBV6-6|few
CASSMDRVYGYTF
TGTGCCAGCAGTATGGACAGGGTCTATGGCTACACCTTC
>TRBD2|TRBJ2-2|TRBV19|-
CATQREGRSGELFF
TGTGCCACCCAGCGGGAGGGCCGAAGCGGGGAGCTGTTTTTT
>TRBD1|TRBJ2-3|TRBV27|-
CASRGTGTDTQYF
TGTGCCAGCAGGGGGACAGGTACAGATACGCAGTATTTT
>-|TRBJ1-1|TRBV19|-
CASSIGYQMNTEAFF
TGTGCCAGTAGTATAGGTTACCAGATGAACACTGAAGCTTTCTTT
>-|TRBJ1-6|TRBV21-1|-
CASSPWESDSPLHF
TGTGCCAGCAGCCCCTGGGAGAGCGATTCACCCCTCCACTTT
>TRBD2|TRBJ2-1|TRBV7-9|few
CASSSGLAFSYNEQFF
TGTGCCAGCAGCTCCGGACTAGCTTTTTCCTACAATGAGCAGTTCTTC
>-|TRBJ1-1|TRBV5-6|-
CASSPQKAGLNTEAFF
TGTGCCAGCAGCCCCCAAAAGGCAGGCTTGAACACTGAAGCTTTCTTT
>TRBD1|TRBJ2-1|TRBV19|once
CASSIDGQGAYNEQFF
TGTGCCAGTAGTATAGATGGACAGGGGGCGTACAATGAGCAGTTCTTC
>-|TRBJ2-5|TRBV5-1|-
CASREGYLIQETQYF
TGCGCCAGCAGAGAGGGCTACCTAATCCAAGAGACCCAGTACTTC
>-|TRBJ1-6|TRBV27|-
CASTSTLGAYNSPLHF
TGTGCCAGCACCAGTACGTTAGGAGCCTATAATTCACCCCTCCACTTT
>TRBD2|TRBJ2-3|TRBV29-1|-
CSVGSAGSTDTQYF
TGCAGCGTTGGCTCAGCGGGAAGTACAGATACGCAGTATTTT
>TRBD1|TRBJ1-1|TRBV5-1|-
CASSLGQGGTEAFF
TGCGCCAGCAGCTTGGGACAGGGGGGCACTGAAGCTTTCTTT
>-|TRBJ2-5|TRBV30|-
CAWSVEWETQYF
TGTGCCTGGAGTGTGGAGTGGGAGACCCAGTACTTC
>-|TRBJ2-7|TRBV28|once
CASFSHYEQYF
TGTGCCAGCTTTAGCCACTACGAGCAGTACTTC
>TRBD1|TRBJ2-7|TRBV6-5|-
CASSYSPGGGEQYF
TGTGCCAGCAGTTACTCCCCAGGGGGCGGCGAGCAGTACTTC
>-|TRBJ1-3|TRBV7-2|-
CASSSDPASGGNTIYF
TGTGCCAGCAGCTCCGACCCCGCCTCAGGGGGAAACACCATATATTTT
>TRBD1|TRBJ1-4|TRBV5-5|-
CASSRGQGTNEKLFF
TGTGCCAGCAGCCGGGGACAGGGGACAAATGAAAAACTGTTTTTT
>-|TRBJ1-1|TRBV11-2|-
CASSLTRGNTEAFF
TGTGCCAGCAGCTTAACCAGGGGGAACACTGAAGCTTTCTTT
>-|TRBJ2-2|TRBV2|-
CASSVRGTGELFF
TGTGCCAGCAGTGTTAGGGGCACCGGGGAGCTGTTTTTT
>TRBD1|TRBJ1-1|TRBV7-9|-
CASSSTGEPTEAFF
TGTGCCAGCAGCTCTACAGGGGAACCTACTGAAGCTTTCTTT
>-|TRBJ2-7|TRBV20-1|-
CSGGRDEQYF
TGCAGTGGTGGGAGAGACGAGCAGTACTTC
>TRBD2|TRBJ2-3|TRBV5-6|few
CASSLRTSGTDTQYF
TGTGCCAGCAGCTTAAGGACTAGCGGCACAGATACGCAGTATTTT
>-|TRBJ1-1|TRBV5-6|-
CASRPRGNTEAFF
TGTGCCAGCAGACCCAGGGGGAACACTGAAGCTTTCTTT
>TRBD2|TRBJ2-1|TRBV3-1/TRBV3-2|-
CASSQDRLAGVYEQFF
TGTGCCAGCAGCCAAGATCGTCTAGCGGGAGTATATGAGCAGTTCTTC
>-|TRBJ2-1|TRBV5-8|-
CASRRGTTPQGEQFF
TGTGCCAGCAGGCGCGGGACTACCCCACAGGGTGAGCAGTTCTTC
>TRBD1|TRBJ1-2|TRBV6-4|-
CASSPERQGARGYTF
TGTGCCAGCAGCCCAGAACGACAGGGGGCAAGGGGCTACACCTTC
>-|TRBJ2-3|TRBV27|-
CASSFGQFTDTQYF
TGTGCCAGCAGTTTTGGGCAGTTCACAGATACGCAGTATTTT
>TRBD1|TRBJ1-2|TRBV10-3|few
CAISEGTERYGYTF
TGTGCCATCAGTGAAGGGACAGAAAGATACGGCTACACCTTC
>TRBD2|TRBJ2-3|TRBV28|-
CASSLDGRGGKQYF
TGTGCCAGCAGTTTAGACGGGAGGGGGGGAAAGCAGTATTTT
>TRBD2|TRBJ2-3|TRBV5-1|-
CASSLLAGEDTQYF
TGCGCCAGCAGCTTGCTGGCGGGAGAAGATACGCAGTATTTT
>-|TRBJ2-7|TRBV28|-
CASKGRGEQYF
TGTGCCAGCAAGGGAAGGGGCGAGCAGTACTTC
>TRBD1|TRBJ1-2|TRBV2|-
CASRAGTGEWGYGYTF
TGTGCCAGCAGAGCCGGGACAGGGGAGTGGGGCTATGGCTACACCTTC
>TRBD2|TRBJ2-2|TRBV9|-
CASSVGAGGPIGELFF
TGTGCCAGCAGCGTAGGGGCGGGAGGGCCTATCGGGGAGCTGTTTTTT
>-|TRBJ1-5|TRBV19|-
CASSIAGANQPQHF
TGTGCCAGTAGTATAGCCGGTGCAAATCAGCCCCAGCATTTT
>-|TRBJ2-3|TRBV5-1|-
CASSSIGGGSDTQYF
TGCGCCAGCAGCAGCATAGGGGGGGGTTCAGATACGCAGTATTTT
>TRBD1|TRBJ1-2|TRBV30|-
CAWSDRGTDGYTF
TGTGCCTGGAGTGACAGGGGGACGGATGGCTACACCTTC
>-|TRBJ2-7|TRBV4-2|-
CASSQEGTATPYEQYF
TGTGCCAGCAGCCAGGAAGGGACTGCCACTCCCTACGAGCAGTACTTC
>TRBD1|TRBJ1-2|TRBV6-4|few
CASSEAGGTYGYTF
TGTGCCAGCAGTGAAGCAGGGGGCACCTATGGCTACACCTTC
>TRBD1|TRBJ1-1|TRBV3-1/TRBV3-2|-
CASSQMDRVTEAFF
TGTGCCAGCAGCCAAATGGACAGGGTCACTGAAGCTTTCTTT